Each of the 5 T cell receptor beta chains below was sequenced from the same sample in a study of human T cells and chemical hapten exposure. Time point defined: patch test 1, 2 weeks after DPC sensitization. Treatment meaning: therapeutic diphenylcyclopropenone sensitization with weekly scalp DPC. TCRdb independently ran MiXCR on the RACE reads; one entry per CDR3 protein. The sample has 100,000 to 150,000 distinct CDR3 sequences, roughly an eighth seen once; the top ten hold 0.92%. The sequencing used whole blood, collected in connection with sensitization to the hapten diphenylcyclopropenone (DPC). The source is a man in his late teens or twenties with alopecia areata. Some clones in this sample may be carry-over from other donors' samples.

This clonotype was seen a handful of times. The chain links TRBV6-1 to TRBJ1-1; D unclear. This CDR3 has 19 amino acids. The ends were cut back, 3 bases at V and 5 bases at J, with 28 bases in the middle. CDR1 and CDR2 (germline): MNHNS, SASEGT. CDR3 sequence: CASSDSFLYGVLGLTEAFF. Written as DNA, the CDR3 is TGTGCCAGCAGTGACTCCTTTCTTTACGGGGTCCTAGGACTGACTGAAGCTTTCTTT.

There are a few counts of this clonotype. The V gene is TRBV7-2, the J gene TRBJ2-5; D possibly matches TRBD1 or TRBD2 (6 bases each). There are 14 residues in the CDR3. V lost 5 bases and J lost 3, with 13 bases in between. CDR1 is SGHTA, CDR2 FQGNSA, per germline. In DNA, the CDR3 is TGTGCCAGCAGCCCGGGGGCAGGGGAAGAGACCCAGTACTTC. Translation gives CASSPGAGEETQYF.

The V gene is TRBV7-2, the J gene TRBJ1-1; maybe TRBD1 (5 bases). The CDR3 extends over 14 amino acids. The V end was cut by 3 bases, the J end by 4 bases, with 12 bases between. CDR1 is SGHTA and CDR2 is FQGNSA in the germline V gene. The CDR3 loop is CASSLRGQGTEAFF. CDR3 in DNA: TGTGCCAGCAGCTTGAGGGGCCAGGGCACTGAAGCTTTCTTT.

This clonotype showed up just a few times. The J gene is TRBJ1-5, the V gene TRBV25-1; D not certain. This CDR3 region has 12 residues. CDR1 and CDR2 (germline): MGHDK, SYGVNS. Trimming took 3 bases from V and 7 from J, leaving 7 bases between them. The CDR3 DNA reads TGTGCCAGCAGTGATGTGGGGCAGCCCCAGCATTTT. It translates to CASSDVGQPQHF.

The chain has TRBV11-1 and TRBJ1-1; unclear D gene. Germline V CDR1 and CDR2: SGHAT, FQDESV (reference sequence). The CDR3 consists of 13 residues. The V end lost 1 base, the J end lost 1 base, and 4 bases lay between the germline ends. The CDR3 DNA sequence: TGTGCCAGCAGCTTAGACAAGAACACTGAAGCTTTCTTT. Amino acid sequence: CASSLDKNTEAFF. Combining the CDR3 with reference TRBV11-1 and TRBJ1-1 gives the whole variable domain EAEVAQSPRYKITEKSQAVAFWCDPISGHATLYWYRQILGQGPELLVQFQDESVVDDSQLPKDRFSAERLKGVDSTLKIQPAELGDSAMYLCASSLDKNTEAFFGQGTRLTVV.